This T cell receptor (beta chain) was found in a study of T-cell memory formation after mild COVID-19. Notes on the study in general: A second wave expanding day 15 to 37 was CD4+-biased; contracting clones were balanced. CD4+ contracting clones were found mainly in CM and EM, and CD8+ ones in EMRA.

This clonotype was seen a few times. The antigen is undetermined. From the 5' RACE reads, TCRdb called clonotypes with MiXCR, one entry per CDR3 protein. The sample has about 200,000 distinct CDR3 sequences; roughly 16% are singletons. The CDR3 extends over 13 amino acids. CDR1 LNHNV and CDR2 YYDKDF come from the germline V gene (reference sequence). Deletions cut 0 bases from V and 3 bases from J, with 6 bases between. V gene TRBV15 combines with J gene TRBJ2-7; D is unclear. The specimen sequenced was PBMCs or a T cell subset sorted from them (not recorded which). The receptor was isolated from an adult woman who had mild COVID-19 (a few samples of this study predate the infection). Cell type and time point are not known. In DNA form, the CDR3 reads TGTGCCACCAGCAGAGATGCCGGCTACGAGCAGTACTTC. Its translation is CATSRDAGYEQYF. The variable domain in full, completed from reference TRBV15 and TRBJ2-7, reads DAMVIQNPRYQVTQFGKPVTLSCSQTLNHNVMYWYQQKSSQAPKLLFHYYDKDFNNEADTPDNFQSRRPNTSFCFLDIRSPGLGDTAMYLCATSRDAGYEQYFGPGTRLTVT.